This TCR beta chain stems from a study of cytotoxic CD8 clonotypes in ibrutinib-treated CLL. Sequenced by immunoSEQ multiplex PCR; TCRdb stores in-frame clones only, minus some. The sample includes approximately 32,000 clones, 69% of them seen just once. Points from the study as a whole: In comparison with age-matched healthy donors, baseline clonality was higher and tracked circulating CD8+ T-cell counts.

This CDR3 spans 11 amino acids. The V end lost 5 bases, the J end lost 4 bases, and 2 bases lay between the germline ends. Per germline, CDR1 SGHNT and CDR2 YENEEA. A note on this clone: As yet, its antigen is unknown.

The chain has TRBV11-3 and TRBJ2-2; D gene unclear. This sequence originates from a human donor with chronic lymphocytic leukemia. The input for sequencing was PBMCs, taken before ibrutinib treatment. CDR3 coding DNA: TGTGCCAGCAGCCTCACCGGGGAGCTGTTTTTT. Encoded protein: CASSLTGELFF.